A selection of T cell receptor beta chains follows, all from one sample in a study of early T cells in non-severe SARS-CoV-2 infection. TCRdb processed the 5' RACE reads anew with MiXCR; each CDR3 protein has one entry. The sample consists of fewer than 100,000 distinct CDR3 sequences, less than 15% of them appearing once. The sample consisted of whole blood. The receptors were gathered from an adult who was a healthcare worker with PCR-confirmed SARS-CoV-2 infection or an uninfected control (not recorded which). Each CDR3 is given with its conserved first and last residue. A D gene is named only where the DNA matches it firmly. Only part of the rows carry a size: once, few, many, or a class if the clone is expanded.

>TRBJ2-7|NA|TRBV6-5|TRBD2
TGTGCCAGCAGACCCCTAGCGGACTCCTACGAGCAGTACTTC
CASRPLADSYEQYF
>TRBJ2-1|NA|TRBV7-7|NA
TGTGCCAGCAGCGAAAAGGGGGACAATGAGCAGTTCTTC
CASSEKGDNEQFF
>TRBJ2-1|NA|TRBV10-3|NA
TGTGCCATCAGTGGATACAATGAGCAGTTCTTC
CAISGYNEQFF
>TRBJ2-6|few|TRBV6-1|NA
TGTGCCAGCGAGGTAGACAACTCTGGGGCCAACGTCCTGACTTTC
CASEVDNSGANVLTF
>TRBJ2-1|NA|TRBV12-3/TRBV12-4|NA
TGTGCCAGCAGTGGACAGTACAATGAGCAGTTCTTC
CASSGQYNEQFF
>TRBJ1-2|few|TRBV5-1|NA
TGCGCCAGCAGCTTCGATCAATACTATGGCTACACCTTC
CASSFDQYYGYTF
>TRBJ2-1|few|TRBV2|TRBD2
TGTGCCAGCAGGGGACTAGCGGGGGGCTTCGATGAGCAGTTCTTC
CASRGLAGGFDEQFF
>TRBJ1-3|many|TRBV27|TRBD1
TGTGCCAGCAGTTCCTTGACAGGGGCTGGAAACACCATATATTTT
CASSSLTGAGNTIYF
>TRBJ2-7|few|TRBV15|NA
TGTGCCACCAGCAGAGACGGACAGAACTACGAGCAGTACTTC
CATSRDGQNYEQYF
>TRBJ2-3|many|TRBV3-1|TRBD2
TGTGCCAGCAGCCCCTTAGCGGGGGACCGCACAGATACGCAGTATTTT
CASSPLAGDRTDTQYF
>TRBJ1-5|many|TRBV10-3|TRBD1
TGTGCCATCAGCCCCGGGACAGGGTGGAATCAGCCCCAGCATTTT
CAISPGTGWNQPQHF
>TRBJ1-1|few|TRBV11-1|NA
TGTGCCAGCAGCGTAAGTCTTGGGAACACTGAAGCTTTCTTT
CASSVSLGNTEAFF
>TRBJ2-7|NA|TRBV3-1|NA
TGTGCCAGCAGCCCCACGCACGGTAGGGACTACGAGCAGTACTTC
CASSPTHGRDYEQYF
>TRBJ2-1|few|TRBV2|NA
TGTGCCAGCAGTGAAGCCCGTGGATGGGATACGAATGAGCAGTTCTTC
CASSEARGWDTNEQFF
>TRBJ2-3|NA|TRBV7-8|TRBD1
TGTGCCAGCAGCTGGACAGGGGGAGGAGGGGATACGCAGTATTTT
CASSWTGGGGDTQYF
>TRBJ2-1|many|TRBV7-2|NA
TGTGCCAGCAGCCCGGACGTTGGGGATGAGCAGTTCTTC
CASSPDVGDEQFF
>TRBJ2-6|NA|TRBV7-8|TRBD2
TGTGCCAGCAGCTCCAGACTAGCGGGGGACTCTGGGGCCAACGTCCTGACTTTC
CASSSRLAGDSGANVLTF
>TRBJ1-1|once|TRBV2|TRBD1
TGTGCCAGCAGTGTGCGACAGGGGGCGGTCGGAATGGATGAAGCTTTCTTT
CASSVRQGAVGMDEAFF
>TRBJ2-1|many|TRBV6-2/TRBV6-3|TRBD1
TGTGCCAGCAGTGGGCAGGGGGCATCCAATGAGCAGTTCTTC
CASSGQGASNEQFF
>TRBJ1-1|NA|TRBV27|NA
TGTGCCAGGACCACTATCGCCGAGAACACTGAAGCTTTCTTT
CARTTIAENTEAFF
>TRBJ2-1|NA|TRBV2|NA
TGTGCCAGCACGGGCGCCGTAGGAGTCTTC
CASTGAVGVF
>TRBJ1-2|NA|TRBV20-1|TRBD1
TGCAGTGCCGGAGAAAGGGGCAGATGGACAGGTCAAAGCTACACCTTC
CSAGERGRWTGQSYTF
>TRBJ2-6|many|TRBV23-1|NA
TGCGCCAGCAGTCCGGGGGCTAACTCTGGGGCCAACGTCCTGACTTTC
CASSPGANSGANVLTF
>TRBJ2-1|many|TRBV5-4|NA
TGTGCCAGCAGCGGGGGCTGGAAATACAATGAGCAGTTCTTC
CASSGGWKYNEQFF
>TRBJ2-2|NA|TRBV5-1|NA
TGTGCCAGCAGTGTCTCGGGGGACGGGGAGCTGTTTTTT
CASSVSGDGELFF
>TRBJ1-6|NA|TRBV28|TRBD1
TGTGCCAGCAGTTTCCCCGGGACAGGGTTTTGGTATTCACCCCTCCACTTT
CASSFPGTGFWYSPLHF
>TRBJ2-3|NA|TRBV4-1|TRBD2
TGCGCCAGCAGCTCCCATCGACTAGCGGGAGGCTTTAGCACAGATACGCAGTATTTT
CASSSHRLAGGFSTDTQYF
>TRBJ1-2|few|TRBV7-2|NA
TGTGCCAGCAGCTTAGATACGGGATTTAACTATGGCTACACCTTC
CASSLDTGFNYGYTF
>TRBJ2-7|NA|TRBV3-1|TRBD1
TGTGCCAGCAGCCAAACGGGACAGCCCTTTTACGAGCAGTACTTC
CASSQTGQPFYEQYF
>TRBJ2-4|NA|TRBV28|TRBD1
TGTGCCAGCAGTCCCGGCCGGGACAGAAACATTCAGTACTTC
CASSPGRDRNIQYF
>TRBJ2-1|many|TRBV28|TRBD1
TGTGCCAGCAAGACAGGGACGTCCTACAATGAGCAGTTCTTC
CASKTGTSYNEQFF
>TRBJ2-2|few|TRBV6-5|TRBD1
TGTGCCAGCAGCTGGGACAGGGGGAACACCGGGGAGCTGTTTTTT
CASSWDRGNTGELFF
>TRBJ1-2|many|TRBV7-9|NA
TGTGCCAGCAGCTTAGGACAGATTTATGGCTACACCTTC
CASSLGQIYGYTF
>TRBJ2-4|few|TRBV5-1|TRBD2
TGCGCCAGCAGCTTGAGGGGCCCCAGCGGGGGGGTCTCTAACATTCAGTACTTC
CASSLRGPSGGVSNIQYF
>TRBJ2-7|NA|TRBV6-2/TRBV6-3|NA
TGTGCCAGCAGTTACTCGACAGGAGGAGGCTACTACGAGCAGTACTTC
CASSYSTGGGYYEQYF
>TRBJ2-3|many|TRBV5-5|NA
TGTGCCAGCAGCTTTAGTGTTTTCGCGTCCACAGATACGCAGTATTTT
CASSFSVFASTDTQYF
>TRBJ1-6|many|TRBV7-9|NA
TGTGCCAGCTGCCAGGGCTTAGGTTCACCCCTCCACTTT
CASCQGLGSPLHF
>TRBJ2-5|few|TRBV7-9|NA
TGTGCCAGCAGCCCGGAACAGGGCTCAGGGACCCAGTACTTC
CASSPEQGSGTQYF
>TRBJ1-1|NA|TRBV2|NA
TGTGCCAGCAGGACCGAGGTGAACACTGAAGCTTTCTTT
CASRTEVNTEAFF
>TRBJ2-1|few|TRBV5-1|TRBD1
TGCGCCAGCAGCTTACAGGGGGCCCCCTACAATGAGCAGTTCTTC
CASSLQGAPYNEQFF
>TRBJ1-2|NA|TRBV10-3|NA
TGTGCCATCAGTTCGGTATCTAACTATGGCTACACCTTC
CAISSVSNYGYTF
>TRBJ2-5|many|TRBV6-2/TRBV6-3|NA
TGTGCCAGCAGACTAGGACAGTTCCGGGGGCAAGAGACCCAGTACTTC
CASRLGQFRGQETQYF
>TRBJ2-7|few|TRBV27|NA
TGTGCCAGCAGTTTATCGCTACTACAGGGGGGGATCAAAAGGACATTCTACGAGCAGTACTTC
CASSLSLLQGGIKRTFYEQYF
>TRBJ2-5|few|TRBV5-1|NA
TGCGCCAGCAGCTTTAGGTGGCAAGAGACCCAGTACTTC
CASSFRWQETQYF
>TRBJ2-7|NA|TRBV20-1|TRBD1
TGCAGTGCTAGGGGACAGGTCTGGGAGCAGTACTTC
CSARGQVWEQYF
>TRBJ2-7|many|TRBV28|TRBD1
TGTGCCAGCAGTTTCACGGGACAGGTCCTCGGGGAGCAGTACTTC
CASSFTGQVLGEQYF
>TRBJ1-6|many|TRBV6-5|TRBD1
TGTGCCAGCAGACAGACCGGGACAGCCTATAATTCACCCCTCCACTTT
CASRQTGTAYNSPLHF
>TRBJ2-1|many|TRBV29-1|TRBD2
TGCAGCGTTTGGCTAGCGGGACACAATGAGCAGTTCTTC
CSVWLAGHNEQFF
>TRBJ2-1|few|TRBV5-1|TRBD2
TGCGCCAGCAGCTCTCAGCGGGGGAACTACAATGAGCAGTTCTTC
CASSSQRGNYNEQFF
>TRBJ2-7|many|TRBV11-2|TRBD1
TGTGCCAGCAGCTTCGGACAGGGAAGTCCCTACGAGCAGTACTTC
CASSFGQGSPYEQYF